The 16 T cell receptor beta chains listed next were all sequenced from one sample in a study of blood T cell repertoires in COVID-19. The method was immunoSEQ multiplex PCR; TCRdb's version includes in-frame clones alone and lacks a portion of them. The table lists a few hundred thousand clones, about 86% of them singletons. The sample consisted of peripheral blood. The receptors were sampled from a woman between 25 and 40 years old who had recovered from COVID-19.

The CDR3 DNA follows: TGTGCCAGCAGGACAGTGAACACTGAAGCTTTCTTT. Residues: CASRTVNTEAFF. The chain is built from TRBV2 and TRBJ1-1; tentatively, D is TRBD1 (5 bases). V lost 6 bases to trimming and J lost 0 bases, with 5 bases between them. The CDR3 covers 12 residues. Per the germline V gene, CDR1 is SNHLY and CDR2 is FYNNEI.

The chain has TRBV24-1 and TRBJ2-5; 9 bases fit TRBD2. The CDR3 has 15 amino acids. V shed 9 bases, J shed 8 bases, and the junction held 15 bases outside the gene matches. Germline V gene lookup returns CDR1 KGHDR and CDR2 SFDVKD. The CDR3 is CATSQGSGGMNTQYF. In DNA, the CDR3 is TGTGCCACCTCTCAAGGTAGCGGGGGAATGAACACCCAGTACTTC.

The chain links TRBV24-1 to TRBJ2-2; 8 bases are a match to TRBD1. Trimming removed 11 bases from V and 3 bases from J; junction bases left unmatched: 4. Germline values: CDR1 KGHDR, CDR2 SFDVKD. The CDR3 is 13 amino acids. The CDR3 sequence: CAITQGDTGELFF. CDR3 nucleotides: TGTGCCATAACACAGGGGGACACCGGGGAGCTGTTTTTT.

V usage is TRBV7-9 and J usage is TRBJ2-5, with TRBD2 as a possible D gene (5 bases). CDR1 SEHNR and CDR2 FQNEAQ come from the germline V gene (reference sequence). Trimming removed 1 base from V and 5 bases from J, with 17 bases in between. The CDR3 runs 16 residues. The DNA for the CDR3 is TGTGCCAGCAGCTTAGTTGGCTTTAACGGCGGGGAGACCCAGTACTTC. Translated: CASSLVGFNGGETQYF.

This clone was recorded a few times. The J gene is TRBJ2-2, the V gene TRBV5-1; tentative D call: TRBD1 (5 bases). The CDR3 has 16 residues. Trimming stripped 5 bases from V and 0 bases from J, with 14 bases between. Germline lookup yields CDR1 SGHRS and CDR2 YFSETQ. The CDR3 region has the DNA TGCGCCAGCAGAGGGGAAGCCCCCGCGAACACCGGGGAGCTGTTTTTT. The encoded protein is CASRGEAPANTGELFF.

This chain links TRBV29-1 with TRBJ2-3, with 13 bases identical to TRBD2. Germline CDR1 and CDR2: SQVTM and ANQGSEA. The CDR3 sequence is 12 residues long. The CDR3 protein is CSRTSGSGTQYF. In nucleotides, the CDR3 is TGCAGTCGGACTAGCGGGAGTGGTACGCAGTATTTT.

CDR3 in amino acids: CAWSVSGQNSPLHF. The CDR3 coding sequence is TGTGCCTGGAGTGTCTCGGGACAGAATTCACCCCTCCACTTT. V gene TRBV30 combines with J gene TRBJ1-6, with 7 bases matching TRBD1. V trimming: 0 bases; J trimming: 7 bases; junction bases outside the gene matches: 3. The germline gives CDR1 GTSNPN, CDR2 SVGIG (reference sequence). This CDR3 has 14 residues.

The V gene is TRBV4-1, the J gene TRBJ1-5; possibly TRBD1 for D (5 bases). The CDR3 spans 16 residues. The ends were cut back, 3 bases at V and 4 bases at J, with 16 bases in the middle. The germline V gene has CDR1 MGHRA and CDR2 YSYEKL. Here the CDR3 reads CASSHAGAGGNQPQHF. The CDR3 DNA is TGCGCCAGCAGCCATGCTGGGGCGGGGGGAAATCAGCCCCAGCATTTT.

This chain links TRBV27 with TRBJ1-1, with a weak D call TRBD1 (5 bases). Germline V gives CDR1 MNHEY, CDR2 SMNVEV (reference sequence). The germline V and J ends were trimmed by 5 bases and 6 bases, with 16 bases remaining between them. The CDR3 is made up of 14 amino acids. In DNA, the CDR3 is TGTGCCAGCAGTGCGACAGACACATTGGCTGAAGCTTTCTTT. It translates to CASSATDTLAEAFF.

This chain connects TRBV5-1 to TRBJ2-7, with unresolved D. Trimming pared 1 base from V and 0 bases from J, leaving 8 bases between. The germline gives CDR1 SGHRS, CDR2 YFSETQ. The length of the CDR3 is 14 residues. CDR3 DNA sequence: TGCGCCAGCAGCTTGAACCCGCGCTCCTACGAGCAGTACTTC. Translating gives CASSLNPRSYEQYF.

The chain employs TRBV30 and TRBJ1-1; the match to TRBD1 covers 8 bases. This CDR3 spans 11 amino acids. CDR1 is GTSNPN and CDR2 is SVGIG in the germline V gene (reference sequence). The V gene end was trimmed by 7 bases and the J gene end by 10 bases; junction bases not matched to a gene: 8. Written as DNA, the CDR3 is TGTGCCTTAGGGGGACAGGTGTCAGCTTTCTTT. This translates into CALGGQVSAFF.

V is TRBV5-4 and J is TRBJ1-2, with D tentatively TRBD1 (5 bases). The CDR3 covers 12 residues. Looked up from germline, CDR1 is SGHNT and CDR2 is YYREEE (reference sequence). V lost 4 bases and J lost 4, with 8 bases in between. Here the CDR3 DNA reads TGTGCCAGCAGCGTCGACAGCTATGGCTACACCTTC. This sequence encodes CASSVDSYGYTF.

This rearrangement joins TRBV27 to TRBJ2-7; possibly TRBD2 for D (5 bases). V lost 3 bases, J lost 0 bases, and 15 bases lay in between. The germline CDR1 and CDR2 sequences are MNHEY and SMNVEV (reference sequence). This CDR3 contains 16 residues. DNA of the CDR3: TGTGCCAGCAGTTTGCTCGGGGAACTAGACTCCTACGAGCAGTACTTC. Translating gives CASSLLGELDSYEQYF.

The table lists this clone with a few counts. The CDR3 DNA reads TGCGCCAGCAGCCAAGATTCCGGGCAGGGGGTTAGCGAGCAGTACTTC. Translated, it gives CASSQDSGQGVSEQYF. The rearrangement links TRBV4-1 to TRBJ2-7; 7 nucleotides line up with TRBD1. Germline-derived CDR1 and CDR2 are MGHRA and YSYEKL. V shed 0 bases, J shed 6 bases, and the junction held 11 bases outside the gene matches. The CDR3 is 16 amino acids.

The rearrangement links TRBV12-3 or TRBV12-4 to TRBJ1-6; D gene ambiguous. The CDR3 extends over 13 amino acids. Trimming took 0 bases from V and 7 from J, leaving 4 bases between them. DNA of the CDR3: TGTGCCAGCAGTTTAGCAGAGAATTCACCCCTCCACTTT. The encoded protein is CASSLAENSPLHF.

The gene calls are TRBV7-2 and TRBJ2-5, with 10 bases fitting TRBD2. The J segment lost 4 bases and the V segment lost 1 base, leaving 6 bases of the junction unmatched. The CDR3 is 16 residues long. Germline V gene sequence: CDR1 SGHTA, CDR2 FQGNSA. CDR3 sequence reads: CASSLGVAGGLETQYF. Written as DNA, the CDR3 is TGTGCCAGCAGCTTAGGGGTAGCGGGAGGCTTAGAGACCCAGTACTTC.